The 21 T cell receptor beta chains presented below share a single source sample, sequenced in a study of regulatory T cells in long-lasting Graves disease. Time point: newly diagnosed GD, antithyroid drugs for less than 3 months. There was RNA extracted from PBMCs, and the TCR library was made from it. The TCR beta library used iRepertoire HTBI primers with Arm-PCR amplification of CDR3. TCRdb analysed the multiplex PCR reads with MiXCR anew, one entry per CDR3 protein. This table holds under 300,000 distinct CDR3 sequences, around a sixth found once. This sample also appeared in a second study, on T cells in Graves' hyperthyroidism and ophthalmopathy.

The sequencing used peripheral blood mononuclear cells (PBMCs), collected at new diagnosis, from a patient treated with antithyroid drugs. These receptors were obtained from a woman in her twenties or thirties with Graves disease.

At least ten counts were recorded for this clonotype. The chain recombines TRBV18 with TRBJ2-1; D not resolved. The V gene's germline CDR1 is KGHSH and CDR2 LQKENI. Deletions cut 3 bases from V and 0 bases from J, with 15 bases between. This CDR3 contains 17 residues. DNA for the CDR3: TGTGCCAGCTCACCGCCTCGACCGTCGAGCTCCTACAATGAGCAGTTCTTC. Protein: CASSPPRPSSSYNEQFF.

The rearrangement links TRBV6-1 to TRBJ2-3; TRBD2 matches 7 bases. Germline V gene lookup returns CDR1 MNHNS and CDR2 SASEGT. Losses at the gene ends were 6 bases for V and 3 bases for J; bases not matched to a gene: 3. The CDR3 runs to 13 residues. The CDR3 nucleotides read TGTGCCAGCAGGGGGACTATGACAGATACGCAGTATTTT. This gives the protein CASRGTMTDTQYF.

The chain employs TRBV10-3 and TRBJ2-3; 8 bases are a match to TRBD2. CDR1 ENHRY and CDR2 SYGVKD come from the germline V gene. This CDR3 has 14 amino acids. The J segment lost 4 bases and the V segment lost 6 bases, leaving 6 bases of the junction unmatched. The CDR3 region is CAISPGGPSDTQYF. DNA of the CDR3: TGTGCCATCAGCCCGGGGGGGCCTTCAGATACGCAGTATTTT.

This clonotype was picked up many times. The chain joins TRBV29-1 to TRBJ2-7; 8 bases fit TRBD1. CDR3 length: 14 residues. V dropped 2 bases and J dropped 7; count of bases not matched to a gene: 10. Per germline, CDR1 SQVTM and CDR2 ANQGSEA. CDR3 sequence: CSVEIGQGAGEQYF. CDR3 nucleotide sequence: TGCAGCGTTGAAATAGGCCAGGGGGCTGGGGAGCAGTACTTC.

The chain combines TRBV11-2 with TRBJ2-3; TRBD1 matches at 8 bases. Trimming took 2 bases from V and 6 from J; bases not matched to a gene: 10. The CDR3 totals 16 residues. CDR1 is SGHAT, CDR2 FQNNGV, per germline. CDR3 sequence reads: CASSLSSWTGRDTQYF. The CDR3 nucleotides read TGTGCCAGCAGCTTATCATCCTGGACAGGGAGGGATACGCAGTATTTT.

The V and J genes are TRBV19 and TRBJ1-3, with no clear D. CDR1 LNHDA and CDR2 SQIVND come from the germline V gene (reference sequence). The CDR3 runs 15 residues. Trimming pared 7 bases from V and 0 bases from J, leaving 13 bases between. Written as DNA, the CDR3 is TGTGCCAGTAAGGCGTGGGGAGACTCTGGAAACACCATATATTTT. It specifies CASKAWGDSGNTIYF.

In regard to this clonotype: A much larger clone differs from this one at a single base, so this may be a read error. V gene TRBV19 combines with J gene TRBJ1-5; 8 nucleotides line up with TRBD1. CDR3 size: 15 residues. V lost 3 bases to trimming and J lost 3 bases; unmatched junction nucleotides: 4. CDR1 LNHDA and CDR2 SQIVND come from the germline V gene (reference sequence). The CDR3 loop reads CASSMSGGHNQPQHF. For the CDR3, the DNA is TGTGCCAGTAGTATGTCAGGGGGCCACAATCAGCCCCAGCATTTT.

Notes on this clonotype: This may stem from a read error, because a much larger clone lies one nucleotide away. This chain connects TRBV6-1 to TRBJ2-7, with a tentative D call TRBD2 (5 bases). This CDR3 is 14 amino acids long. Trimming pared 3 bases from V and 0 bases from J, leaving 9 bases between. Germline values: CDR1 MNHNS, CDR2 SASEGT. In DNA, the CDR3 is TGTGCCAGCAGTGAGCCGGGAAGCTCCTACGAGCAGTACTTC. Translating it yields CASSEPGSSYEQYF.

The gene calls are TRBV11-2 and TRBJ2-6; D not certain. V was pared by 2 bases and J by 2 bases, with 7 bases between. The germline V gene encodes CDR1 SGHAT and CDR2 FQNNGV. The CDR3 extends over 15 amino acids. CDR3 sequence (DNA): TGTGCCAGCAGCTTACTCTTAACTGGGGCCAACGTCCTGACTTTC. Protein: CASSLLLTGANVLTF.

This clonotype was recorded many times. The chain joins TRBV19 to TRBJ1-1, with 8 bases aligning to TRBD1. Germline CDR1 is LNHDA and CDR2 is SQIVND (reference sequence). Trimming took 5 bases from V and 1 from J; bases not matched to a gene: 15. There are 18 residues in the CDR3. CDR3 DNA sequence: TGTGCCAGTAGTGCCGCCGGCAGGGGGCTTTTGGGGAACACTGAAGCTTTCTTT. Amino acid sequence: CASSAAGRGLLGNTEAFF.

This clonotype was seen at least ten times. The chain has TRBV7-8 and TRBJ2-7, with TRBD1 identical over 11 bases. The ends lost 5 bases at V and 1 base at J; junction bases unmatched: 10. The CDR3 loop spans 17 amino acids. CDR1 and CDR2 from the germline V gene are SGHVS and FQNEAQ. CDR3: CASSPRTGGDTSYEQYF. The CDR3 DNA reads TGTGCCAGCAGCCCAAGGACAGGGGGCGATACTTCCTACGAGCAGTACTTC.

Ten or more counts support this clonotype. The rearrangement uses TRBV12-3 or TRBV12-4 and TRBJ2-1; D might be TRBD2 (5 bases). Trimming stripped 4 bases from V and 4 bases from J, with 17 bases between. This CDR3 has 16 amino acids. CDR3: CASSSQALVGYNEQFF. CDR3 coding DNA: TGTGCCAGCAGTTCCCAAGCACTAGTAGGTTACAATGAGCAGTTCTTC.

This clonotype was seen ten or more times. The rearrangement links TRBV6-5 to TRBJ2-7; 7 bases match TRBD1. The CDR3 covers 14 residues. The germline gives CDR1 MNHEY, CDR2 SVGAGI. V lost 4 bases to trimming and J lost 3 bases; unmatched junction nucleotides: 6. The chain's CDR3 is CASSLSGQSYEQYF. The DNA of the CDR3 is TGTGCCAGCAGTTTGTCGGGACAGAGCTACGAGCAGTACTTC.

This clonotype was found many times. V and J are TRBV6-1 and TRBJ2-2; no reliable D call. Trimming removed 0 bases from V and 3 bases from J, with 2 bases in between. Germline V gives CDR1 MNHNS, CDR2 SASEGT. The CDR3 sequence is 13 residues long. In nucleotides, the CDR3 is TGTGCCAGCAGTGAAGCCCACACCGGGGAGCTGTTTTTT. It encodes CASSEAHTGELFF.

This clonotype came up many times. J is TRBJ1-1 and V is TRBV2; possible D gene TRBD1, 5 bases. The germline V gene encodes CDR1 SNHLY and CDR2 FYNNEI. The CDR3 length is 14 residues. Trimming removed 6 bases from V and 2 bases from J, with 13 bases in between. CDR3 nucleotide sequence: TGTGCCAGCAGCTGGGGGGGGGGTAACACTGAAGCTTTCTTT. Protein sequence: CASSWGGGNTEAFF.

This clonotype has a handful of counts. A single base is all that separates this from a far larger clone, so a read error is likely. The rearrangement links TRBV20-1 to TRBJ2-1, with 12 bases lining up with TRBD2. Unmatched junction bases numbered 7, after V lost 0 bases and J lost 10 bases. This CDR3 has 15 residues. CDR1 and CDR2 from the germline V gene are DFQATT and SNEGSKA (reference sequence). CDR3 DNA sequence: TGCAGTGCTAGAGAAGGGACTAGCGGGCTACGGGAGCAGTTCTTC. Translation: CSAREGTSGLREQFF.

This clonotype appeared many times. The chain couples TRBV2 to TRBJ1-1; D not certain. The CDR3 consists of 13 residues. Germline CDR1 reads SNHLY; CDR2 reads FYNNEI. V dropped 3 bases and J dropped 3 bases, with 8 bases sitting between them. The CDR3 region is CASSDSPDTEAFF. The CDR3 nucleotides read TGTGCCAGCAGTGACAGCCCGGACACTGAAGCTTTCTTT.

Comment on this clonotype: This clone may be a read error of a much larger clone one base away. V and J are TRBV10-3 and TRBJ2-7; 9 bases are shared with TRBD1. The ends lost 3 bases at V and 11 bases at J; junction bases unmatched: 2. Looked up from germline, CDR1 is ENHRY and CDR2 is SYGVKD. The CDR3 runs 11 residues. The CDR3 coding sequence is TGTGCCATCAGTGAAGGGACAGGGAAGTACTTC. Translating gives CAISEGTGKYF.

The chain carries TRBV2 and TRBJ2-2; 10 positions agree with TRBD2. The ends lost 4 bases at V and 7 bases at J; junction bases unmatched: 3. Germline V gene sequence: CDR1 SNHLY, CDR2 FYNNEI. CDR3 length: 14 residues. The chain's CDR3 is CASSVAGGNGELFF. DNA of the CDR3: TGTGCCAGCAGTGTAGCGGGAGGTAACGGGGAGCTGTTTTTT. Full variable domain (rest looked up from reference TRBV2 and TRBJ2-2): EPEVTQTPSHQVTQMGQEVILRCVPISNHLYFYWYRQILGQKVEFLVSFYNNEISEKSEIFDDQFSVERPDGSNFTLKIRSTKLEDSAMYFCASSVAGGNGELFFGEGSRLTVL.

The sample holds many counts of this clonotype. The chain carries TRBV11-2 and TRBJ1-4; the D gene is possibly TRBD1 (5 bases). Germline-derived CDR1 and CDR2 are SGHAT and FQNNGV. The CDR3 is 16 amino acids. Trimming took 5 bases from V and 6 from J, leaving 19 bases between them. This chain's CDR3 is CASSKPRDRRDEKLFF. The DNA of the CDR3 is TGTGCCAGCAGCAAACCCCGGGACCGCAGGGATGAAAAACTGTTTTTT.

This clonotype has a count of ten or more. The chain combines TRBV20-1 with TRBJ2-7; 8 bases map to TRBD2. The ends lost 3 bases at V and 2 bases at J; junction bases unmatched: 6. This CDR3 spans 14 amino acids. Looked up from germline, CDR1 is DFQATT and CDR2 is SNEGSKA (reference sequence). DNA of the CDR3: TGCAGTGCTAGCGTTAGCGGGGCCACCTACGAGCAGTACTTC. Translating it yields CSASVSGATYEQYF.